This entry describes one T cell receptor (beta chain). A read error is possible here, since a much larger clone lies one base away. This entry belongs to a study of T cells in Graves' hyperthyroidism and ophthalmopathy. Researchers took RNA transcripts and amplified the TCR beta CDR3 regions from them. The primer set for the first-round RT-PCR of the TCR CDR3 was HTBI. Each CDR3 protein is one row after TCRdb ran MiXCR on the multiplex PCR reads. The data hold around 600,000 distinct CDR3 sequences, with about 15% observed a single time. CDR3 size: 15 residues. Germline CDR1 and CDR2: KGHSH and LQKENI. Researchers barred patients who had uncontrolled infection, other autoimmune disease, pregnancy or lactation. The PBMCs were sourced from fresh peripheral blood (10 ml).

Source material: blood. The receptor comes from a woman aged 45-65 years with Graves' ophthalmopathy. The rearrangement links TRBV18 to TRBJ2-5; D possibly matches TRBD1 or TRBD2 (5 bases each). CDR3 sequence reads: CAGSPPAGLAETQYF. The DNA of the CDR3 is TGTGCCGGCTCACCACCAGCAGGGTTAGCGGAGACCCAGTACTTC. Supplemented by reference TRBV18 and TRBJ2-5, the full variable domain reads NAGVMQNPRHLVRRRGQEARLRCSPMKGHSHVYWYRQLPEEGLKFMVYLQKENIIDESGMPKERFSAEFPKEGPSILRIQQVVRGDSAAYFCAGSPPAGLAETQYFGPGTRLLVL.